This is a list of T cell receptor beta chains from one sample in a study of cytomegalovirus exposure and HLA in healthy donors. The table came from immunoSEQ multiplex PCR; TCRdb's copy has only in-frame clones and leaves some out. This sample has 150,000 to 250,000 clones; 70% to 85% occur once, and the top ten carry roughly 0.098%. The sequencing sample was made of PBMCs. Receptors originate from a boy aged 2 to 10 in good health and CMV-seronegative. CDR3s include the opening cysteine and the closing phenylalanine or tryptophan. Fields, in order: D gene, clone size, J gene, V gene, CDR3 DNA, CDR3 protein. D genes are given only for firm matches. Expanded clones get a size class; other rows say once, few or many, or leave the size out.

d_call: NA
clone_size: NA
j_call: TRBJ1-1
v_call: TRBV27
cdr3_nt: TGTGCCAGCCGCTCACGCGGAACTGAAGCTTTCTTT
cdr3_aa: CASRSRGTEAFF

d_call: NA
clone_size: few
j_call: TRBJ2-3
v_call: TRBV23-1
cdr3_nt: TGCGCCAGCAGTCCAATCGATCTAGTTGACACAGATACGCAGTATTTT
cdr3_aa: CASSPIDLVDTDTQYF

d_call: TRBD2
clone_size: NA
j_call: TRBJ2-3
v_call: TRBV6-5
cdr3_nt: TGTGCCAGCAGTTACGGGGCGGGGGGGCCAGATACGCAGTATTTT
cdr3_aa: CASSYGAGGPDTQYF

d_call: NA
clone_size: once
j_call: TRBJ2-1
v_call: TRBV19
cdr3_nt: TGTGCCAGTAGTAGCGTCCGACGGGACAATGAGCAGTTCTTC
cdr3_aa: CASSSVRRDNEQFF

d_call: TRBD2
clone_size: NA
j_call: TRBJ2-3
v_call: TRBV5-5
cdr3_nt: TGTGCCAGCAGCCAGGGACTAGCATCCGATACGCAGTATTTT
cdr3_aa: CASSQGLASDTQYF

d_call: TRBD1
clone_size: NA
j_call: TRBJ2-2
v_call: TRBV18
cdr3_nt: TGTGCCAGCTCACCAGGTATCGGGACAGAGAACGGGGAGCTGTTTTTT
cdr3_aa: CASSPGIGTENGELFF

d_call: TRBD2
clone_size: few
j_call: TRBJ2-1
v_call: TRBV7-2
cdr3_nt: TGTGCCAGCAGCTTATCCGCTAGCGGGGGGTTCATTTTAGGCTATGAGCAGTTCTTC
cdr3_aa: CASSLSASGGFILGYEQFF

d_call: NA
clone_size: NA
j_call: TRBJ2-7
v_call: TRBV6-5
cdr3_nt: TGTGCCAGCAGCTCCTATCGAGATACCTACGAGCAGTACTTC
cdr3_aa: CASSSYRDTYEQYF

d_call: NA
clone_size: NA
j_call: TRBJ2-7
v_call: TRBV2
cdr3_nt: TGTGCCAGCAGCGCTTTGGGCCCTTCCTACGAGCAGTACTTC
cdr3_aa: CASSALGPSYEQYF

d_call: TRBD1
clone_size: NA
j_call: TRBJ1-5
v_call: TRBV19
cdr3_nt: TGTGCCAGTAGTACTCAACAGGGGCAGCCCCAGCATTTT
cdr3_aa: CASSTQQGQPQHF

d_call: NA
clone_size: NA
j_call: TRBJ2-7
v_call: TRBV12-2
cdr3_nt: TGTGCAAGTCGCCGACCCTTAGCGGGGCCCCACGAGCAGTACTTC
cdr3_aa: CASRRPLAGPHEQYF

d_call: NA
clone_size: once
j_call: TRBJ1-2
v_call: TRBV20-1
cdr3_nt: TGCAGTGCCACAATCGGACAGTCAGGCACCTTC
cdr3_aa: CSATIGQSGTF

d_call: NA
clone_size: few
j_call: TRBJ2-3
v_call: TRBV29-1
cdr3_nt: TGCACCGGGTCGAGCGGAAGCACAGATACGCAGTATTTT
cdr3_aa: CTGSSGSTDTQYF

d_call: TRBD1
clone_size: NA
j_call: TRBJ1-1
v_call: TRBV6-1
cdr3_nt: TGTGCCAGCATAGGACAGGTGAACACTGAAGCTTTCTTT
cdr3_aa: CASIGQVNTEAFF

d_call: NA
clone_size: NA
j_call: TRBJ1-2
v_call: TRBV6-1
cdr3_nt: TGTGCCAGCAGTGAGCACGCGGGCTACACCTTC
cdr3_aa: CASSEHAGYTF

d_call: NA
clone_size: NA
j_call: TRBJ1-1
v_call: TRBV21-1
cdr3_nt: TGTGCCAGCAGCCTAAATCGGAACACTGAAGCTTTCTTT
cdr3_aa: CASSLNRNTEAFF

d_call: NA
clone_size: few
j_call: TRBJ2-2
v_call: TRBV6-6
cdr3_nt: TGTGCCAGCAGTTACGCAGGGCTAGGGGAGCTGTTTTTT
cdr3_aa: CASSYAGLGELFF

d_call: NA
clone_size: NA
j_call: TRBJ1-2
v_call: TRBV19
cdr3_nt: TGTGCCAGTCGATCGGGGTATGGCTACACCTTC
cdr3_aa: CASRSGYGYTF

d_call: TRBD1
clone_size: NA
j_call: TRBJ2-7
v_call: TRBV5-1
cdr3_nt: TGCGCCAGCAGCTTACCGGGACAGTTGTACGAGCAGTACTTC
cdr3_aa: CASSLPGQLYEQYF

d_call: TRBD2
clone_size: NA
j_call: TRBJ2-3
v_call: TRBV13
cdr3_nt: TGTGCCAGCAGCCCAGGGACTAGCGGGAACACAGATACGCAGTATTTT
cdr3_aa: CASSPGTSGNTDTQYF

d_call: TRBD2
clone_size: few
j_call: TRBJ2-7
v_call: TRBV6-1
cdr3_nt: TGTGCCAGCAGTGAAATTAGGACTAGCGGATACGAGCAGTACTTC
cdr3_aa: CASSEIRTSGYEQYF

d_call: NA
clone_size: once
j_call: TRBJ2-3
v_call: TRBV15
cdr3_nt: TGTGCCACCGGCATCGAGAGTACCACAGATACGCAGTATTTT
cdr3_aa: CATGIESTTDTQYF

d_call: TRBD1
clone_size: once
j_call: TRBJ1-5
v_call: TRBV15
cdr3_nt: TGTGCCACCAGCAGAGTCAGGGGGTATGAGCCCCAGCATTTT
cdr3_aa: CATSRVRGYEPQHF

d_call: TRBD2
clone_size: NA
j_call: TRBJ2-3
v_call: TRBV30
cdr3_nt: TGTGCCTGGACTACGGCGGGGGGATCTGCTACGCAGTATTTT
cdr3_aa: CAWTTAGGSATQYF

d_call: TRBD1
clone_size: NA
j_call: TRBJ1-4
v_call: TRBV6-1
cdr3_nt: TGTGCCAGCAGTGCCCCGGGACAGGGGTGGGAAAAACTGTTTTTT
cdr3_aa: CASSAPGQGWEKLFF

d_call: NA
clone_size: NA
j_call: TRBJ1-2
v_call: TRBV5-4
cdr3_nt: TGTGCCAGCAGCCCGAACAGGGACGGCTACACCTTC
cdr3_aa: CASSPNRDGYTF

d_call: TRBD1
clone_size: once
j_call: TRBJ2-7
v_call: TRBV4-2
cdr3_nt: TGTGCCAGCAGCGAAGAGGTACAGGGGGGCGGCGAGCAGTACTTC
cdr3_aa: CASSEEVQGGGEQYF

d_call: TRBD2
clone_size: few
j_call: TRBJ2-3
v_call: TRBV15
cdr3_nt: TGTGCCACCAGCAATATAGCGGGGACTCCCACAGATACGCAGTATTTT
cdr3_aa: CATSNIAGTPTDTQYF

d_call: NA
clone_size: NA
j_call: TRBJ2-5
v_call: TRBV7-9
cdr3_nt: TGTGCCAGCAGTAACCGACAGCCTTGGGAGACCCAGTACTTC
cdr3_aa: CASSNRQPWETQYF

d_call: TRBD1
clone_size: NA
j_call: TRBJ1-2
v_call: TRBV7-8
cdr3_nt: TGTGCCAGCAGCAAGGGACAGCTAATTCGATTAGACTATGGCTACACCTTC
cdr3_aa: CASSKGQLIRLDYGYTF

d_call: NA
clone_size: few
j_call: TRBJ1-2
v_call: TRBV2
cdr3_nt: TGTGCCAGCAGTGAATATAAGGGGAACTATGGCTACACCTTC
cdr3_aa: CASSEYKGNYGYTF

d_call: NA
clone_size: NA
j_call: TRBJ1-2
v_call: TRBV6-5
cdr3_nt: TGTGCCAGCTCTTTGGGGAGTATCTATGGCTACACCTTC
cdr3_aa: CASSLGSIYGYTF

d_call: TRBD2
clone_size: once
j_call: TRBJ2-2
v_call: TRBV19
cdr3_nt: TGTGCCAGTAGTATACGGAGACTAGCGGGGAACACCGGGGAGCTGTTTTTT
cdr3_aa: CASSIRRLAGNTGELFF

d_call: TRBD1
clone_size: NA
j_call: TRBJ1-2
v_call: TRBV27
cdr3_nt: TGTGCCAGCAGGCCAGGGGGCGCGAAGGAGGGCTACACCTTC
cdr3_aa: CASRPGGAKEGYTF

d_call: TRBD1
clone_size: NA
j_call: TRBJ1-2
v_call: TRBV7-9
cdr3_nt: TGTGCCAGCAGCCACCGACAGGGACCGGGGGGCTACACCTTC
cdr3_aa: CASSHRQGPGGYTF

d_call: TRBD1
clone_size: NA
j_call: TRBJ2-3
v_call: TRBV4-1
cdr3_nt: TGCGCCAGCAGCCTACAGGGGGCATACACAGATACGCAGTATTTT
cdr3_aa: CASSLQGAYTDTQYF

d_call: NA
clone_size: NA
j_call: TRBJ2-7
v_call: TRBV6-5
cdr3_nt: TGTGCCAGCAGTTACGAGGGGGGGACCTACGAGCAGTACTTC
cdr3_aa: CASSYEGGTYEQYF

d_call: TRBD1
clone_size: NA
j_call: TRBJ2-7
v_call: TRBV5-1
cdr3_nt: TGCGCCAGCAGCTTGGGGACAGGGGGCGGCGAGCAGTACTTC
cdr3_aa: CASSLGTGGGEQYF

d_call: NA
clone_size: NA
j_call: TRBJ1-1
v_call: TRBV7-9
cdr3_nt: TGTGCCAGCAGCACGCAGGGCCTCATGAACACTGAAGCTTTCTTT
cdr3_aa: CASSTQGLMNTEAFF

d_call: NA
clone_size: once
j_call: TRBJ1-1
v_call: TRBV5-4
cdr3_nt: TGTGCCAGCAGCTTGGGTGGCAGGGAAAACACTGAAGCTTTCTTT
cdr3_aa: CASSLGGRENTEAFF

d_call: NA
clone_size: NA
j_call: TRBJ2-7
v_call: TRBV6-5
cdr3_nt: TGTGCCAGCAGGTCGACGTGGGAAGGAGGGTACGAGCAGTACTTC
cdr3_aa: CASRSTWEGGYEQYF

d_call: TRBD1
clone_size: NA
j_call: TRBJ1-3
v_call: TRBV7-2
cdr3_nt: TGTGCCAGCAGCCAGGACAGGGTGGTTCACACCATATATTTT
cdr3_aa: CASSQDRVVHTIYF